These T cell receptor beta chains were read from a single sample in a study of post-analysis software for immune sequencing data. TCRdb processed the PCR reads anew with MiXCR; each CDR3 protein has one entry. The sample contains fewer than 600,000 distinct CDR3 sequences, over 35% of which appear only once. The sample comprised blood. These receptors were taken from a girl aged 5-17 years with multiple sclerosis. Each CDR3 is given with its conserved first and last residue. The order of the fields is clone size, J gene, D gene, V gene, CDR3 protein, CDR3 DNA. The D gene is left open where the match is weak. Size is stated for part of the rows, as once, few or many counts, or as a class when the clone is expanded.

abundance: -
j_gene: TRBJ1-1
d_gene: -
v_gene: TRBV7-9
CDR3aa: CASSLATQENTEAFF
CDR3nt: TGTGCCAGCAGCTTAGCGACACAGGAGAACACTGAAGCTTTCTTT

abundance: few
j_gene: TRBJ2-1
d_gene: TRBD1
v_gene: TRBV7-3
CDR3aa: CASSWGQGYYEQFF
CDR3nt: TGTGCCAGCAGCTGGGGACAGGGGTACTATGAGCAGTTCTTC

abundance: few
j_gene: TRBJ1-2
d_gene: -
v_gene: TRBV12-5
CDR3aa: CASGSFISHRSNYGYTF
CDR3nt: TGTGCTAGTGGTTCCTTTATTTCGCATCGGAGTAACTATGGCTACACCTTC

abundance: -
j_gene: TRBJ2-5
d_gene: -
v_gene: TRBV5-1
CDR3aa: CASSLEGFETQYF
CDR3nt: TGCGCCAGCAGCTTGGAAGGGTTTGAGACCCAGTACTTC

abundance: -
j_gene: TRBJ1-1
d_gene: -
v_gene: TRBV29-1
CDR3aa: CSVSGKVNTEAFF
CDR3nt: TGCAGCGTTTCTGGGAAGGTGAACACTGAAGCTTTCTTT

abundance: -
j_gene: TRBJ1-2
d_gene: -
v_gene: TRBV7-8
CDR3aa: CASSRWPRTVAFYGYTF
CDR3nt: TGTGCCAGCAGCCGCTGGCCGAGGACAGTAGCGTTCTATGGCTACACCTTC

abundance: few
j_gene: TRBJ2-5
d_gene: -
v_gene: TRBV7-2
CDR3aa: CASSLGPGVRETQYF
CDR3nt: TGTGCCAGCAGCTTAGGTCCGGGAGTAAGGGAGACCCAGTACTTC

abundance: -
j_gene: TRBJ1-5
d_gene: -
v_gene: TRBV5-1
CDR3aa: CASSPDGVNQPQHF
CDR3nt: TGCGCCAGCAGCCCGGATGGGGTAAATCAGCCCCAGCATTTT

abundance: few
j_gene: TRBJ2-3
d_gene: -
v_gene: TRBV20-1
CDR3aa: CSAHDRRETTDTQYF
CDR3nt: TGCAGTGCCCACGACCGTCGGGAGACTACAGATACGCAGTATTTT

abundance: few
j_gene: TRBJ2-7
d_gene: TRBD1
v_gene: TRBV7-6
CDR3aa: CASSLVGDRVNYEQYF
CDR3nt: TGTGCCAGCAGCTTAGTCGGGGACAGGGTAAACTACGAGCAGTACTTC

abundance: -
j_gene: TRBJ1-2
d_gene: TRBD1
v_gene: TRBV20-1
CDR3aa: CSAREGQANYGYTF
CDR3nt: TGCAGTGCTCGCGAGGGACAGGCTAACTATGGCTACACCTTC

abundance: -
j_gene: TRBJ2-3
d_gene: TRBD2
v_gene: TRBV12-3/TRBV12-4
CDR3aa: CASSSPGGGESTDTQYF
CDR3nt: TGTGCCAGCAGTTCCCCCGGGGGGGGGGAGTCCACAGATACGCAGTATTTT

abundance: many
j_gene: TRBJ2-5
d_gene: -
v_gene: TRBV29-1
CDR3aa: CSGRTGILTQYF
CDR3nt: TGCAGCGGTAGGACTGGGATCCTGACCCAGTACTTC

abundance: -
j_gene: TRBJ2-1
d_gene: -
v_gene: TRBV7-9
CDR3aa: CASTIRAGGPYNEQFF
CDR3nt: TGTGCCAGCACCATTAGAGCTGGCGGACCCTACAATGAGCAGTTCTTC

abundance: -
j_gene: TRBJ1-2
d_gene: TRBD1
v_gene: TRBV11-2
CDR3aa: CASWGTGRGDGYTF
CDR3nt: TGTGCCAGCTGGGGGACAGGGAGAGGCGATGGCTACACCTTC

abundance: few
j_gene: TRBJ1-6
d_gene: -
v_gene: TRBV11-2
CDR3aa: CASSQPNSPLHF
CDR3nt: TGTGCCAGCAGCCAACCAAACTCACCCCTCCACTTT

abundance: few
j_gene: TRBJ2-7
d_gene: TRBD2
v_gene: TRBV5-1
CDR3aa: CASSLEAGGPSSYEQYF
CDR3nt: TGCGCCAGCAGCCTAGAAGCGGGAGGCCCATCCTCCTACGAGCAGTACTTC

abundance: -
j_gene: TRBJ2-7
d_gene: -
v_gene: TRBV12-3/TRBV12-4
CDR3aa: CASSHGLAYEQYF
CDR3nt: TGTGCCAGCAGTCACGGGTTGGCCTACGAGCAGTACTTC

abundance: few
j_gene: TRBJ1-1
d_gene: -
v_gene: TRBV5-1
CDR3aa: CASSLADQGEAFF
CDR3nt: TGCGCCAGCAGCTTGGCAGATCAGGGTGAAGCTTTCTTT

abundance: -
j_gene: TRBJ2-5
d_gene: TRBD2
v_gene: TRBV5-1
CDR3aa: CASSWGLRYQETQYF
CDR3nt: TGCGCCAGCAGCTGGGGACTACGGTACCAAGAGACCCAGTACTTC

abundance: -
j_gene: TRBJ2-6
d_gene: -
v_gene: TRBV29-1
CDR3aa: CSVEAGDSGANVLTF
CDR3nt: TGCAGCGTTGAAGCGGGTGACTCTGGGGCCAACGTCCTGACTTTC

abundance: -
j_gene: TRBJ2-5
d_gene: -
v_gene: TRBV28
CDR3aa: CASSPPGAGQETQYF
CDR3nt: TGTGCCAGTAGTCCCCCAGGGGCCGGTCAAGAGACCCAGTACTTC

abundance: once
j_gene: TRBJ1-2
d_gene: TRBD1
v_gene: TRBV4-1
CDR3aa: CASSQARQGYYGYTF
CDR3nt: TGCGCCAGCAGCCAAGCGAGACAGGGGTACTATGGCTACACCTTC

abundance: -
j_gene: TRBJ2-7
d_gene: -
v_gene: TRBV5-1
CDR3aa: CASRVGAGQLYEQYF
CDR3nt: TGCGCCAGCAGAGTAGGGGCAGGGCAGCTATACGAGCAGTACTTC

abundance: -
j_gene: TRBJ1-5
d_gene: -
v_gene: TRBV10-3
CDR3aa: CAISDGSSNQPQHF
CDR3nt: TGTGCCATCAGTGACGGATCTAGCAATCAGCCCCAGCATTTT

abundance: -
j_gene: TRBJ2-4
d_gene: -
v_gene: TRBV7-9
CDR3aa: CASSFEGTEQYF
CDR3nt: TGTGCCAGCAGCTTTGAGGGAACTGAGCAGTACTTC